Presented here are 27 T cell receptor beta chains from one specimen sequenced in a study of cytomegalovirus exposure and HLA in healthy donors. Sequencing used immunoSEQ multiplex PCR; TCRdb keeps in-frame clones, though not all of them. This sample yields 200,000 to 300,000 clones, of which more than 75% are seen a single time; more than 10% belongs to the top ten. What was sequenced was PBMCs. The receptors originated from a man in his late teens or twenties in good health and CMV-seropositive.

J is TRBJ2-5 and V is TRBV7-9, with 8 bases aligning to TRBD1. This CDR3 has 14 amino acids. Trimming took 5 bases from V and 5 from J; bases not matched to a gene: 7. The V gene's germline CDR1 is SEHNR and CDR2 FQNEAQ (reference sequence). The CDR3 sequence is CASSTRTGMETQYF. In DNA form, the CDR3 reads TGTGCCAGCAGCACCCGGACAGGGATGGAGACCCAGTACTTC.

The gene calls are TRBV4-1 and TRBJ2-7, with 7 bases identical to TRBD1. CDR1 is MGHRA, CDR2 YSYEKL, per germline. The CDR3 loop spans 13 amino acids. With 8 bases clipped from V and 3 bases from J, the junction kept 7 bases outside the gene matches. CDR3 in DNA: TGCGCCAGCGGTCGGGACAGCTTCTACGAGCAGTACTTC. This gives the protein CASGRDSFYEQYF.

This clone was counted once. The rearrangement links TRBV7-9 to TRBJ2-7, with 11 bases fitting TRBD2. The J segment lost 2 bases and the V segment lost 6 bases, leaving 9 bases of the junction unmatched. This CDR3 has 16 residues. Germline V CDR1 and CDR2: SEHNR, FQNEAQ (reference sequence). The CDR3 loop is CASSTSASGGTYEQYF. The DNA for the CDR3 is TGTGCCAGCAGTACCTCGGCTAGCGGGGGGACCTACGAGCAGTACTTC.

This rearrangement joins TRBV2 to TRBJ1-2; D might be TRBD1 (5 bases). V was shortened by 10 bases and J by 0 bases, with 18 bases between the two germline ends. This CDR3 is built from 15 residues. The germline gives CDR1 SNHLY, CDR2 FYNNEI. DNA for the CDR3: TGTGCCAAGGCTCAGCGGGACGGAGCTAACTATGGCTACACCTTC. Encoded protein: CAKAQRDGANYGYTF.

The V call is TRBV28, the J call TRBJ2-7; 9 bases line up with TRBD2. J lost 2 bases, V lost 7 bases, and 6 bases had no gene match. This CDR3 spans 14 amino acids. Germline CDR1 is MDHEN and CDR2 is SYDVKM. CDR3 coding DNA: TGTGCCAGCACTGCGGGAGGGCCTGCCTACGAGCAGTACTTC. Its translation: CASTAGGPAYEQYF.

This chain uses TRBV27 with TRBJ2-7, with no clear D. This CDR3 has 12 residues. V dropped 2 bases and J dropped 0 bases, with 2 bases sitting between them. The V gene's germline CDR1 is MNHEY and CDR2 SMNVEV (reference sequence). The CDR3 loop is CASSLSSYEQYF. The CDR3 DNA follows: TGTGCCAGCAGTTTAAGCTCCTACGAGCAGTACTTC.

V usage is TRBV25-1 and J usage is TRBJ2-2; perhaps TRBD1 as D (6 bases). Germline assignment: CDR1 MGHDK and CDR2 SYGVNS. This CDR3 has 18 amino acids. Trimming took off 5 bases at V and 4 bases at J, with 23 bases between the two ends. This CDR3 reads CASSSRDTGYFSTGELFF. In DNA form, the CDR3 reads TGTGCCAGCAGTTCCCGGGACACGGGGTATTTTAGCACCGGGGAGCTGTTTTTT.

The rearrangement uses TRBV11-2 and TRBJ2-1; 15 nucleotides line up with TRBD2. The CDR3 contains 15 residues. Germline V lookup: CDR1 SGHAT, CDR2 FQNNGV. J gave up 9 bases and V 6 bases, and 6 bases lay outside the gene matches. CDR3 protein: CASRDRTSGRGEQFF. The CDR3 DNA reads as TGTGCCAGCAGAGACAGGACTAGCGGGAGGGGTGAGCAGTTCTTC.

The chain combines TRBV7-7 with TRBJ2-5; 7 positions agree with TRBD2. This CDR3 spans 15 amino acids. Per germline, CDR1 SSHAT and CDR2 FNYEAQ (reference sequence). J lost 5 bases, V lost 2 bases, and 8 bases had no gene match. The CDR3 is CASSLTAGEVETQYF. DNA of the CDR3: TGTGCCAGCAGCTTAACGGCGGGAGAGGTGGAGACCCAGTACTTC.

This chain connects TRBV18 to TRBJ2-7; 11 bases are shared with TRBD1. The CDR3 extends over 20 amino acids. Germline V gene lookup returns CDR1 KGHSH and CDR2 LQKENI. The ends lost 3 bases at V and 0 bases at J; junction bases unmatched: 16. CDR3 in DNA: TGTGCCAGCTCACCCCGGGTCGGGACAGGGGGTGGGGTGACCTCCTACGAGCAGTACTTC. Translating gives CASSPRVGTGGGVTSYEQYF.

The chain recombines TRBV6-5 with TRBJ1-5; no clear D gene. Trimming shortened V by 0 bases and J by 4 bases, and 7 bases separated the two germline ends. This CDR3 comprises 14 residues. In germline, CDR1 is MNHEY, CDR2 SVGAGI. The CDR3 reads CASSYSGSNQPQHF. The CDR3 DNA reads TGTGCCAGCAGTTACTCGGGTAGTAATCAGCCCCAGCATTTT.

V gene TRBV5-1 combines with J gene TRBJ2-5; a possible D gene is TRBD1 (6 bases). Per germline, CDR1 SGHRS and CDR2 YFSETQ. CDR3 size: 15 residues. Trimming took off 0 bases at V and 4 bases at J, with 13 bases between the two ends. As DNA, the CDR3 is TGCGCCAGCAGCTTGGCTCAGGGGAGTAGAGAGACCCAGTACTTC. This translates into CASSLAQGSRETQYF.

The gene calls are TRBV2 and TRBJ1-1; D remains ambiguous. Trimming removed 5 bases from V and 1 base from J, with 14 bases in between. Germline CDR1 SNHLY, CDR2 FYNNEI. The CDR3 totals 15 residues. The CDR3 nucleotides read TGTGCCAGCAGTTCCTCCCTGGCGGGGAACACTGAAGCTTTCTTT. This gives the protein CASSSSLAGNTEAFF.

The chain is built from TRBV25-1 and TRBJ2-1; D may be TRBD1 (5 bases). Per the germline V gene, CDR1 is MGHDK and CDR2 is SYGVNS. Trimming shortened V by 5 bases and J by 1 base, and 9 bases separated the two germline ends. This CDR3 spans 14 amino acids. CDR3 nucleotide sequence: TGTGCCAGCAGTCCGCAGGGATCCTACAATGAGCAGTTCTTC. It is translated as CASSPQGSYNEQFF.

The gene calls are TRBV27 and TRBJ2-7; TRBD1 is a possible D gene (5 bases). The V end was cut by 5 bases, the J end by 2 bases, with 10 bases between. This CDR3 has 13 amino acids. Germline CDR1 MNHEY, CDR2 SMNVEV (reference sequence). The CDR3 DNA sequence: TGTGCCAGCAGTATAAGACAGCCCTACGAGCAGTACTTC. Protein sequence: CASSIRQPYEQYF.

The chain has TRBV9 and TRBJ2-7; 16 bases line up with TRBD2. Germline lookup yields CDR1 SGDLS and CDR2 YYNGEE. The CDR3 runs 18 residues. Germline trimming cut 2 bases from V and 4 bases from J; bases unmatched to any gene: 9. This CDR3 is CASSVGTSGRAILYEQYF. In DNA, the CDR3 is TGTGCCAGCAGCGTCGGGACTAGCGGGAGGGCCATTTTGTACGAGCAGTACTTC.

The chain joins TRBV6-5 to TRBJ2-7, with 9 bases fitting TRBD2. Germline V lookup: CDR1 MNHEY, CDR2 SVGAGI. Unmatched junction bases numbered 7, after V lost 6 bases and J lost 1 base. The CDR3 is 15 amino acids. The CDR3 DNA reads as TGTGCCAGCAGACGACGACTAGCGGAATCCTACGAGCAGTACTTC. Translating gives CASRRRLAESYEQYF.

J is TRBJ2-3 and V is TRBV7-2; 11 nucleotides match TRBD2. The V gene's germline CDR1 is SGHTA and CDR2 FQGNSA. The trim removed 2 bases at V and 6 bases at J, leaving 7 bases unmatched. CDR3 length equals 16 residues. This CDR3 reads CASSLLAGGPSDTQYF. The DNA for the CDR3 is TGTGCCAGCAGCTTATTAGCGGGAGGGCCGTCGGATACGCAGTATTTT.

The chain couples TRBV28 to TRBJ2-7, with 9 bases that match TRBD2. In germline, CDR1 is MDHEN, CDR2 SYDVKM. V lost 5 bases to trimming and J lost 0 bases; unmatched junction nucleotides: 5. This CDR3 has 15 residues. The CDR3 DNA is TGTGCCAGCAGTCTGCTAGCGGGGACCTCCTACGAGCAGTACTTC. Translating it yields CASSLLAGTSYEQYF.

In its sample, this clone was seen a few times. This chain joins TRBV9 and TRBJ2-3, with D hard to call. The V gene lost 0 bases and the J gene lost 4 bases, with 9 bases spanning the gap. The CDR3 sequence is 14 residues long. CDR1 is SGDLS and CDR2 is YYNGEE in the germline V gene. The CDR3 region is CASSVAPRADTQYF. The CDR3 DNA follows: TGTGCCAGCAGCGTAGCCCCCCGGGCAGATACGCAGTATTTT. Together with reference TRBV9 and TRBJ2-3, the CDR3 gives the full variable domain: DSGVTQTPKHLITATGQRVTLRCSPRSGDLSVYWYQQSLDQGLQFLIQYYNGEERAKGNILERFSAQQFPDLHSELNLSSLELGDSALYFCASSVAPRADTQYFGPGTRLTVL.

The chain uses TRBV29-1 and TRBJ2-3; D remains unclear. V shed 4 bases and J shed 0 bases, with 8 bases lying between them. This CDR3 region has 13 residues. Germline CDR1 and CDR2: SQVTM and ANQGSEA. The CDR3 DNA follows: TGCAGCGTTGGGGCGCCTAGCACAGATACGCAGTATTTT. Protein sequence: CSVGAPSTDTQYF.

This chain links TRBV5-1 with TRBJ2-1; D may correspond to TRBD1 or TRBD2 (5 bases each). Trimming pared 4 bases from V and 4 bases from J, leaving 15 bases between. Germline CDR1 is SGHRS and CDR2 is YFSETQ. The CDR3 runs to 15 residues. CDR3 sequence: CASSDAGTGYNEQFF. The CDR3 nucleotides are TGCGCCAGCAGCGACGCCGGGACGGGATACAATGAGCAGTTCTTC.

This chain connects TRBV18 to TRBJ2-1; 9 bases are shared with TRBD1. V lost 4 bases, J lost 1 base, and 8 bases stayed unmatched. Germline CDR1 and CDR2: KGHSH and LQKENI. There are 17 residues in the CDR3. The CDR3 DNA reads as TGTGCCAGCTCACTACAGGGGGCTACGATTTCCTACAATGAGCAGTTCTTC. Residues: CASSLQGATISYNEQFF.

The V and J genes are TRBV5-6 and TRBJ1-2; no firm D call. The V gene lost 0 bases and the J gene lost 7 bases, with 10 bases spanning the gap. Germline V gene sequence: CDR1 SGHDT, CDR2 YYEEEE. This CDR3 region has 13 residues. The CDR3 DNA is TGTGCCAGCAGCTTGGGAGGGATGGCTGGCTACACCTTC. It translates to CASSLGGMAGYTF.

The chain links TRBV28 to TRBJ1-1; D is perhaps TRBD1 (5 bases). CDR3 length: 14 amino acids. In germline, CDR1 is MDHEN, CDR2 SYDVKM. CDR3 sequence: CASNRPTGNTEAFF. CDR3 bases: TGTGCTTCGAACCGACCAACAGGGAACACTGAAGCTTTCTTT.

The chain employs TRBV11-3 and TRBJ2-7, with D possibly matching TRBD2 (5 bases). V lost 5 bases and J 0 bases, leaving 14 bases between the germline ends. CDR1 and CDR2 from the germline V gene are SGHNT and YENEEA. The CDR3 has 15 residues. CDR3 nucleotide sequence: TGTGCCAGCAGCCTACGGGGTAGGAGCTCCTACGAGCAGTACTTC. This sequence encodes CASSLRGRSSYEQYF.

The chain links TRBV7-2 to TRBJ2-7; D is uncertain. The CDR3 totals 14 residues. Germline V gives CDR1 SGHTA, CDR2 FQGNSA. The ends were cut back, 1 base at V and 4 bases at J, with 11 bases in the middle. CDR3 protein: CASSLGLRDYEQYF. The CDR3 bases are TGTGCCAGCAGCTTAGGGCTCCGAGATTACGAGCAGTACTTC.